This is a list of T cell receptor beta chains from one sample in a study of beta chain features in type 1 diabetes. The table came from immunoSEQ multiplex PCR; TCRdb's copy has only in-frame clones and leaves some out. In the table there are fewer than 350,000 clones, less than 20% of which are singletons. The sequenced sample was naive CD4+ T cells from blood. These receptors were taken from a young woman in good health. CDR3s include the opening cysteine and the closing phenylalanine or tryptophan. Fields, in order: J gene, clone size, V gene, D gene, CDR3 protein, CDR3 DNA. The D gene is left open where the match is weak. The size field is filled for only some rows; it gives once, few, many or a size class.

>TRBJ2-7|few|TRBV7-9|NA
CASRVTASGEQYF
TGTGCCAGCAGGGTAACTGCATCGGGGGAGCAGTACTTC
>TRBJ1-3|NA|TRBV7-9|TRBD1
CASSVRTGGTGNTIYF
TGTGCCAGCAGCGTCCGGACAGGAGGGACTGGAAACACCATATATTTT
>TRBJ1-4|NA|TRBV7-9|NA
CASSPGQKLFF
TGTGCCAGCAGCCCCGGACAGAAACTGTTTTTT
>TRBJ2-3|NA|TRBV5-1|TRBD2
CASSLVITSGTDTQYF
TGCGCCAGCAGCTTGGTCATCACTAGCGGCACAGATACGCAGTATTTT
>TRBJ2-7|NA|TRBV5-4|NA
CASSPDSSYAYEQYF
TGTGCCAGCAGCCCGGACAGCTCGTACGCCTACGAGCAGTACTTC
>TRBJ2-7|few|TRBV11-2|NA
CASSSDRSYEQYF
TGTGCCAGCAGCTCCGACAGGTCCTACGAGCAGTACTTC
>TRBJ2-1|NA|TRBV2|NA
CASRPTGNEQFF
TGTGCCAGCAGGCCTACAGGGAATGAGCAGTTCTTC
>TRBJ2-5|NA|TRBV30|NA
CAWSLQETQYF
TGTGCCTGGAGTCTCCAAGAGACCCAGTACTTC
>TRBJ2-3|NA|TRBV18|TRBD2
CASSHATSGASTDTQYF
TGTGCCAGCTCGCACGCTACTAGCGGAGCCTCCACAGATACGCAGTATTTT
>TRBJ2-3|NA|TRBV5-6|TRBD2
CASSLGVAGVTDTQYF
TGTGCCAGCAGCTTGGGAGTAGCGGGAGTCACAGATACGCAGTATTTT
>TRBJ2-1|few|TRBV27|TRBD2
CASRAGGHSEQFF
TGTGCCAGCAGAGCGGGGGGGCACTCTGAGCAGTTCTTC
>TRBJ2-7|NA|TRBV5-4|TRBD1
CALWDRGPYEQYF
TGTGCCCTGTGGGACAGGGGACCCTACGAGCAGTACTTC
>TRBJ1-1|few|TRBV29-1|NA
CSVGVLTVNTEAFF
TGCAGCGTTGGGGTTTTGACAGTGAACACTGAAGCTTTCTTT
>TRBJ2-5|few|TRBV6-1|TRBD1
CASRQGAGETQYF
TGTGCCTCAAGACAGGGGGCAGGGGAGACCCAGTACTTC
>TRBJ1-2|few|TRBV29-1|NA
CSVERQGRGYTF
TGCAGCGTTGAACGCCAGGGTCGTGGCTACACCTTC
>TRBJ2-5|NA|TRBV7-9|NA
CASSPWGSGETQYF
TGTGCCAGCAGCCCCTGGGGCTCGGGAGAGACCCAGTACTTC
>TRBJ2-3|few|TRBV6-5|NA
CASSYSWAGATDTQYF
TGTGCCAGCAGTTACTCGTGGGCAGGGGCCACAGATACGCAGTATTTT
>TRBJ2-7|NA|TRBV2|TRBD2
CASSEGLAGKYF
TGTGCCAGCAGTGAAGGGCTAGCGGGAAAGTACTTC
>TRBJ1-1|NA|TRBV19|NA
CASSQMTTEGAFF
TGTGCCAGTAGCCAAATGACCACAGAGGGAGCTTTCTTT
>TRBJ2-7|few|TRBV11-2|NA
CASSLATSGEQYF
TGTGCCAGCAGCTTAGCCACTAGTGGGGAGCAGTACTTC
>TRBJ2-7|NA|TRBV14|TRBD2
CASSPLAGGEPEQYF
TGTGCCAGCAGCCCCTTAGCGGGAGGGGAACCCGAGCAGTACTTC
>TRBJ2-2|NA|TRBV30|NA
CAWSPQGTGELFF
TGTGCCTGGAGCCCACAGGGTACCGGGGAGCTGTTTTTT
>TRBJ2-3|once|TRBV5-1|NA
CASSGDNTDTQYF
TGCGCCAGCAGCGGGGACAACACAGATACGCAGTATTTT
>TRBJ2-5|few|TRBV7-2|TRBD2
CASLPGGLETQYF
TGTGCCAGCTTGCCGGGGGGGTTGGAGACCCAGTACTTC
>TRBJ2-2|NA|TRBV14|NA
CASSQDRRPTGELFF
TGTGCCAGCAGCCAAGATCGGAGACCCACCGGGGAGCTGTTTTTT
>TRBJ2-3|NA|TRBV9|NA
CASSVGAGAPGDTQYF
TGTGCCAGCAGCGTGGGCGCGGGGGCTCCGGGGGATACGCAGTATTTT
>TRBJ2-3|once|TRBV9|NA
CASSVSQDTQYF
TGTGCCAGCAGCGTTAGCCAAGATACGCAGTATTTT
>TRBJ1-1|NA|TRBV7-9|NA
CASSLVGAPDTEAFF
TGTGCCAGCAGCTTAGTGGGGGCGCCGGACACTGAAGCTTTCTTT
>TRBJ1-4|NA|TRBV7-9|TRBD1
CASSSDRDHVGKLFF
TGTGCCAGCAGCTCCGACAGGGATCATGTTGGAAAACTGTTTTTT
>TRBJ2-5|few|TRBV18|NA
CASSPVASSGQETQYF
TGTGCCAGCTCACCAGTCGCTAGCTCGGGCCAAGAGACCCAGTACTTC
>TRBJ2-7|few|TRBV30|NA
CAWSQDLLSYEQYF
TGTGCCTGGAGTCAGGACTTGCTTTCCTACGAGCAGTACTTC
>TRBJ2-1|few|TRBV7-9|TRBD2
CASSLASSGTAYNEQFF
TGTGCCAGCAGCTTAGCTTCTAGCGGGACTGCCTACAATGAGCAGTTCTTC
>TRBJ2-3|NA|TRBV5-1|TRBD1
CASSLVTGGTDTQYF
TGCGCCAGCAGCTTGGTTACAGGGGGGACAGATACGCAGTATTTT
>TRBJ2-7|few|TRBV5-6|TRBD2
CASGHGRGYEQYF
TGTGCCAGCGGCCACGGGAGGGGCTACGAGCAGTACTTC
>TRBJ2-2|NA|TRBV4-1|TRBD1
CASSRSTGQGRTGELFF
TGCGCCAGCAGCCGATCGACAGGACAGGGGAGAACCGGGGAGCTGTTTTTT
>TRBJ2-1|few|TRBV5-4|TRBD2
CASSPLGLAGGPPSYNEQFF
TGTGCCAGCAGCCCCCTTGGACTAGCGGGAGGGCCCCCCTCCTACAATGAGCAGTTCTTC
>TRBJ1-1|NA|TRBV7-9|NA
CASSSGQNTEAFF
TGTGCCAGCAGCTCCGGACAGAACACTGAAGCTTTCTTT
>TRBJ1-5|NA|TRBV7-3|NA
CASSGIEEGYSNQPQHF
TGTGCCAGCAGCGGCATCGAGGAGGGATATAGCAATCAGCCCCAGCATTTT
>TRBJ2-1|few|TRBV7-9|NA
CASSPSNEQFF
TGTGCCAGCAGCCCCTCCAATGAGCAGTTCTTC
>TRBJ2-1|few|TRBV9|TRBD2
CASSRRTSGGDEQFF
TGTGCCAGCAGCAGACGGACTAGCGGGGGTGATGAGCAGTTCTTC
>TRBJ2-3|NA|TRBV4-1|TRBD2
CASSRSRTSGALADTQYF
TGCGCCAGCAGCCGCTCCCGGACTAGCGGGGCCCTCGCGGATACGCAGTATTTT